This T cell receptor (beta chain) was captured in a study of T-cell reconstitution after alpha-beta-depleted transplantation in children listed by TCRdb under 2016. As for the study more broadly: T-cell immune reconstitution after TCRalphabeta/CD19-depleted allogeneic hematopoietic cell transplantation in children was quantitatively tracked in the study by means of TCR repertoire profiling.

As concerns this clonotype: There is no known antigen for this receptor. Base qualities are not at hand, and no much larger clone is one base apart.

Libraries were prepared through PCR. Sequencing instrument: Illumina HiSeq 2500. TCR libraries were prepared with molecular barcoding, using unique molecular identifiers to normalize TCRbeta repertoire quantification. Starting from the raw public reads, TCRdb applied fastp trimming at Q25, assembled clones with MiXCR and retained in-frame beta chains. Every CDR3 protein is listed once, alongside the most common genes and DNA of its rows. This sample is represented by roughly 300,000 distinct CDR3 sequences; 10% of them were singletons. The ten largest clonotypes hold about 2.3% of the sample. Trimmed from V: 2 bases; trimmed from J: 3 bases; junction bases lacking a gene match: 2. The CDR3 holds 14 amino acids from the cysteine to the phenylalanine. Kept here is only the CDR3 DNA, which spans 42 bases and is read in frame from base 1. CDR1 is given as MGHRA and CDR2 as YSYEKL, both from the germline V gene.

This sample comprised PBMCs from the stem cell graft donor, obtained from the stem cell graft. The clonotype was recovered from a human donor who donated a stem cell graft to a child with acute lymphoblastic leukemia. The chain is made from TRBV4-1 and TRBJ1-1; a stretch of 8 junction bases matches TRBD1. Here the CDR3 is given as CASSQQTGDTEAFF. At the DNA level, the sequence is TGCGCCAGCAGCCAACAGACAGGGGACACTGAAGCTTTCTTT.